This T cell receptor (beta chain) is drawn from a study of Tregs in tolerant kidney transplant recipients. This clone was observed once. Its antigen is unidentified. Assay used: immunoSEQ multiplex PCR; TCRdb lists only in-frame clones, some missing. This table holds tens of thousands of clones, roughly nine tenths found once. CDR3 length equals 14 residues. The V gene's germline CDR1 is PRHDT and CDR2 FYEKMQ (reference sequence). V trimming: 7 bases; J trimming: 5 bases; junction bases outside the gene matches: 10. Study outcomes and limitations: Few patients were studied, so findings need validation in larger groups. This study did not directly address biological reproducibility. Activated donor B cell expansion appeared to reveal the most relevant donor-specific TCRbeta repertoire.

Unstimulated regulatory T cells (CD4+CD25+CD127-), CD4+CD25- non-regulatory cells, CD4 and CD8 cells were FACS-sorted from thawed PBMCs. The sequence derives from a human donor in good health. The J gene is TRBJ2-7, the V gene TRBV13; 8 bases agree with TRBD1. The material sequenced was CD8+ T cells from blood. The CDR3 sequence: CASTLAGGTNEQYF. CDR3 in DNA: TGTGCCAGCACCCTTGCAGGGGGCACGAACGAGCAGTACTTC.